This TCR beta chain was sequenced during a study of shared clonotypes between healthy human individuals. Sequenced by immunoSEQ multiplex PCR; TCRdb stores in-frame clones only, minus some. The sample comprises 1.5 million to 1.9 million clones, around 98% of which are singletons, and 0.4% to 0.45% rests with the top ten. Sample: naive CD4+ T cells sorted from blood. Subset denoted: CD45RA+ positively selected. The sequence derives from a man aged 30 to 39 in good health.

The CDR3 protein is CASSPRTGPEETQYF. As DNA, the CDR3 is TGCGCCAGCAGCCCACGGACAGGGCCCGAAGAGACCCAGTACTTC. The chain carries TRBV5-1 and TRBJ2-5, with 8 bases lining up with TRBD1. With V trimmed by 4 bases and J by 3 bases, 8 bases remained unmatched. The CDR3 is 15 residues long. CDR1 is SGHRS, CDR2 YFSETQ, per germline. Filled out from reference TRBV5-1 and TRBJ2-5, the complete variable domain reads KAGVTQTPRYLIKTRGQQVTLSCSPISGHRSVSWYQQTPGQGLQFLFEYFSETQRNKGNFPGRFSGRQFSNSRSEMNVSTLELGDSALYLCASSPRTGPEETQYFGPGTRLLVL.